Below are 21 T cell receptor beta chains sequenced from a single sample in a study of blood T cell repertoires in COVID-19. Only in-frame clones appear in the TCRdb table, and some are missing; sequencing was by immunoSEQ multiplex PCR. The table records hundreds of thousands of clones, around 85% of them present only once. Sequenced material: PBMCs or T cells enriched from blood (not recorded which). The receptor set was obtained from a woman aged 30 to 39 who had been exposed to COVID-19.

V usage is TRBV7-9 and J usage is TRBJ2-5, with 8 bases aligning to TRBD2. Trimming removed 1 base from V and 4 bases from J; junction bases left unmatched: 8. Germline V gene data show CDR1 as SEHNR and CDR2 as FQNEAQ (reference sequence). This CDR3 has 16 amino acids. The DNA of the CDR3 is TGTGCCAGCAGCTTAGGTGGGACTAGGTGGGGAGAGACCCAGTACTTC. The encoded protein is CASSLGGTRWGETQYF.

This clone showed up just once. The chain has TRBV6-5 and TRBJ1-3; 9 nucleotides agree with TRBD1. The trim removed 2 bases at V and 10 bases at J, leaving 3 bases unmatched. The CDR3 is made up of 13 amino acids. Germline CDR1 and CDR2: MNHEY and SVGAGI. This CDR3 is CASSYLQGATIYF. CDR3 coding DNA: TGTGCCAGCAGTTACCTACAGGGGGCAACCATATATTTT.

The rearrangement uses TRBV7-9 and TRBJ2-2, with a tentative D call TRBD1 (6 bases). CDR3 length: 15 residues. Trimming took off 2 bases at V and 4 bases at J, with 11 bases between the two ends. Per germline, CDR1 SEHNR and CDR2 FQNEAQ (reference sequence). CDR3: CASSLNRESTGELFF. The CDR3 DNA reads TGTGCCAGCAGCTTAAACAGGGAATCCACCGGGGAGCTGTTTTTT.

The V and J genes are TRBV18 and TRBJ1-5; D is ambiguous. This CDR3 is 17 amino acids long. The germline gives CDR1 KGHSH, CDR2 LQKENI. Trimming left V 5 bases short and J 0 bases short, with 17 bases between. The CDR3 is CASSKTAVVRSNQPQHF. The CDR3, as DNA: TGTGCCAGCTCAAAGACGGCGGTGGTACGTAGCAATCAGCCCCAGCATTTT. Full variable domain (outside the CDR3, taken from reference TRBV18 and TRBJ1-5): NAGVMQNPRHLVRRRGQEARLRCSPMKGHSHVYWYRQLPEEGLKFMVYLQKENIIDESGMPKERFSAEFPKEGPSILRIQQVVRGDSAAYFCASSKTAVVRSNQPQHFGDGTRLSIL.

Here the CDR3 reads CASSELLGGGGETQYF. The CDR3, as DNA: TGTGCCAGCAGTGAATTGTTGGGGGGGGGCGGAGAGACCCAGTACTTC. The rearrangement joins TRBV2 to TRBJ2-5; weak D call: TRBD2 (7 bases). V was trimmed by 2 bases and J by 4 bases, leaving 17 bases between them. Germline assignment: CDR1 SNHLY and CDR2 FYNNEI. CDR3 length: 16 amino acids.

This clone was recorded at least ten times. The chain has TRBV7-9 and TRBJ1-2; 9 bases are shared with TRBD1. Per germline, CDR1 SEHNR and CDR2 FQNEAQ (reference sequence). The length of the CDR3 is 14 residues. With 4 bases clipped from V and 5 bases from J, the junction kept 5 bases outside the gene matches. DNA of the CDR3: TGTGCCAGCAGCTCTCGGACAGGGGCGTATGGCTACACCTTC. Protein product: CASSSRTGAYGYTF. The full variable domain, its missing parts supplied by reference TRBV7-9 and TRBJ1-2, is DTGVSQNPRHKITKRGQNVTFRCDPISEHNRLYWYRQTLGQGPEFLTYFQNEAQLEKSRLLSDRFSAERPKGSFSTLEIQRTEQGDSAMYLCASSSRTGAYGYTFGSGTRLTVV.

V gene TRBV19 combines with J gene TRBJ2-3; 10 bases map to TRBD1. The V gene's germline CDR1 is LNHDA and CDR2 SQIVND (reference sequence). This CDR3 comprises 18 residues. V was clipped by 4 bases and J by 2 bases; unmatched bases: 12. The CDR3 sequence is CASSTPFLDRGLTDTQYF. CDR3 sequence (DNA): TGTGCCAGTAGTACTCCCTTCCTAGACAGGGGGCTCACAGATACGCAGTATTTT.

This chain joins TRBV28 and TRBJ2-7; TRBD2 matches at 16 bases. The germline gives CDR1 MDHEN, CDR2 SYDVKM. The V segment lost 6 bases and the J segment 4 bases; nucleotides outside the gene matches: 15. The CDR3 has 19 residues. The CDR3 region is CASSPGLAGGPGGGYEQYF. CDR3 nucleotide sequence: TGTGCCAGCAGCCCGGGACTAGCGGGAGGGCCGGGGGGAGGTTACGAGCAGTACTTC. Together with reference TRBV28 and TRBJ2-7, the CDR3 gives the full variable domain: DVKVTQSSRYLVKRTGEKVFLECVQDMDHENMFWYRQDPGLGLRLIYFSYDVKMKEKGDIPEGYSVSREKKERFSLILESASTNQTSMYLCASSPGLAGGPGGGYEQYFGPGTRLTVT.

V is TRBV7-9 and J is TRBJ2-7; D is unresolved. Deletions cut 2 bases from V and 0 bases from J, with 11 bases between. The CDR3 consists of 15 residues. The germline gives CDR1 SEHNR, CDR2 FQNEAQ (reference sequence). CDR3 sequence reads: CASSLPNRPSYEQYF. In nucleotides, the CDR3 is TGTGCCAGCAGCTTACCTAACAGACCCTCCTACGAGCAGTACTTC.

CDR3 in amino acids: CASSARSHSSYNEQFF. The CDR3 coding sequence is TGTGCCAGCAGCGCCCGATCGCATAGCTCCTACAATGAGCAGTTCTTC. V usage is TRBV9 and J usage is TRBJ2-1; D call uncertain. From germline, CDR1 is SGDLS and CDR2 YYNGEE. V was trimmed by 3 bases and J by 0 bases, leaving 13 bases between them. The CDR3 covers 16 residues. The full variable domain, in which reference TRBV9 and TRBJ2-1 provide the parts outside the CDR3, is DSGVTQTPKHLITATGQRVTLRCSPRSGDLSVYWYQQSLDQGLQFLIQYYNGEERAKGNILERFSAQQFPDLHSELNLSSLELGDSALYFCASSARSHSSYNEQFFGPGTRLTVL.

The chain combines TRBV2 with TRBJ2-3, with a possible D match to TRBD1 (6 bases). The V gene lost 7 bases and the J gene lost 2 bases, with 13 bases spanning the gap. CDR3 length: 14 residues. Germline CDR1 SNHLY, CDR2 FYNNEI. The DNA of the CDR3 is TGTGCCAGCACAAAAGGACAGCCCACAGATACGCAGTATTTT. It yields the protein CASTKGQPTDTQYF.

The table lists this clone with a few counts. The V and J genes are TRBV13 and TRBJ2-1; a possible D gene is TRBD2 (6 bases). The V end lost 3 bases, the J end lost 7 bases, and 16 bases lay between the germline ends. CDR1 and CDR2 from the germline V gene are PRHDT and FYEKMQ (reference sequence). The CDR3 runs to 15 residues. The CDR3 coding sequence is TGTGCCAGCAGCTTGGCCCGGGGCGGGGAGAATGAGCAGTTCTTC. Protein: CASSLARGGENEQFF.

This chain links TRBV5-5 with TRBJ2-1; perhaps TRBD2 as D (5 bases). The CDR3 contains 15 residues. From germline, CDR1 is SGHKS and CDR2 YYEKEE (reference sequence). V was clipped by 0 bases and J by 3 bases, with 10 bases between them. The CDR3 loop is CASSLEGLYYNEQFF. In DNA, the CDR3 is TGTGCCAGCAGCTTGGAAGGACTCTACTACAATGAGCAGTTCTTC.

The rearrangement links TRBV15 to TRBJ1-6; possibly TRBD1 for D (6 bases). V was trimmed by 0 bases and J by 7 bases, leaving 13 bases between them. CDR3 length equals 16 residues. CDR1 LNHNV and CDR2 YYDKDF come from the germline V gene (reference sequence). The chain's CDR3 is CATSRDGGQRNSPLHF. The CDR3 coding sequence is TGTGCCACCAGCAGAGATGGAGGACAGAGAAATTCACCCCTCCACTTT.

The chain has TRBV14 and TRBJ2-7; D not certain. This CDR3 has 13 residues. The germline V and J ends were trimmed by 7 bases and 6 bases, with 16 bases remaining between them. Germline CDR1 reads SGHDN; CDR2 reads FVKESK. DNA for the CDR3: TGTGCCAGCATATTACCAACAGTTCCCGAGCAGTACTTC. It specifies CASILPTVPEQYF.

The chain employs TRBV5-1 and TRBJ2-2; 7 bases are a match to TRBD1. The CDR3 is 17 residues long. The junction had 16 bases not matched to a gene; V was cut back by 7 bases and J by 4 bases. CDR1 is SGHRS, CDR2 YFSETQ, per germline. The chain's CDR3 is CASRIVRQGIGTGELFF. In nucleotides, the CDR3 is TGCGCCAGCCGGATAGTACGACAGGGCATAGGCACCGGGGAGCTGTTTTTT.

This chain uses TRBV5-1 with TRBJ2-7, with 8 positions matching TRBD2. V was clipped by 4 bases and J by 0 bases; unmatched bases: 12. This CDR3 region has 17 residues. Per the germline V gene, CDR1 is SGHRS and CDR2 is YFSETQ. CDR3 region: CASSPGRLAGPSYEQYF. CDR3 coding DNA: TGCGCCAGCAGCCCGGGACGGCTAGCGGGCCCCTCCTACGAGCAGTACTTC.

This chain uses TRBV3-1 (or the pseudogene TRBV3-2) with TRBJ2-5; D gene uncertain. The CDR3 length is 13 residues. CDR1 is LGHDT and CDR2 is YNNKEL in the germline V gene (reference sequence). Trimming cost V 4 bases and J 5 bases, with 11 bases left between them. The CDR3 nucleotides read TGTGCCAGCAGCCGAATACTCTATGAGACCCAGTACTTC. Translation: CASSRILYETQYF.

A few counts support this clone. This chain connects TRBV6-5 to TRBJ2-7, with TRBD2 matching 10 bases. The CDR3 runs 14 residues. V lost 5 bases and J lost 6; bases outside the gene matches: 7. Germline CDR1 MNHEY, CDR2 SVGAGI. CDR3 nucleotide sequence: TGTGCCAGCAGTCCTACTAGCGGGGCTATCGAGCAGTACTTC. Amino acid sequence: CASSPTSGAIEQYF.

The CDR3 DNA is TGCAGTGCTAGAGAAACAGGGAGGGAGTTCTTC. This encodes CSARETGREFF. V is TRBV20-1 and J is TRBJ2-1, with a weak D call TRBD2 (7 bases). CDR3 size: 11 residues. Between the trimmed V and J ends, which lost 0 bases and 14 bases, there was a span of 11 bases. The germline V gene encodes CDR1 DFQATT and CDR2 SNEGSKA (reference sequence).

This clone occurred a few times. This sequence joins TRBV5-6 and TRBJ2-6; D not resolved. This CDR3 spans 18 amino acids. Trimming removed 6 bases from V and 0 bases from J, with 19 bases in between. Germline CDR1 reads SGHDT; CDR2 reads YYEEEE. The CDR3 DNA reads TGTGCCAGCAACGCCATGTGGCAGTCAAGCTCTGGGGCCAACGTCCTGACTTTC. This sequence encodes CASNAMWQSSSGANVLTF. Full variable domain (remainder filled in from reference TRBV5-6 and TRBJ2-6): DAGVTQSPTHLIKTRGQQVTLRCSPKSGHDTVSWYQQALGQGPQFIFQYYEEEERQRGNFPDRFSGHQFPNYSSELNVNALLLGDSALYLCASNAMWQSSSGANVLTFGAGSRLTVL.